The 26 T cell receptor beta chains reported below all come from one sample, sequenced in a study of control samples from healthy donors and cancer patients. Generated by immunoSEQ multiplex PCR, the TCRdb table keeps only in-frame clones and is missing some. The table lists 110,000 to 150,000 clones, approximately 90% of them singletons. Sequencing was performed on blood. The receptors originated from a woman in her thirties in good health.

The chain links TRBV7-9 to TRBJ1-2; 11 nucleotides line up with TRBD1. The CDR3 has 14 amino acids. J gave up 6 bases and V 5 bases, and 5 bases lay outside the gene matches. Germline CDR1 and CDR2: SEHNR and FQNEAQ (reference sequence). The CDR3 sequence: CASSAGTGGNGYTF. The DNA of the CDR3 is TGTGCCAGCAGCGCCGGGACAGGGGGTAATGGCTACACCTTC.

The CDR3 reads CASSLQGAYEQYF. The CDR3 nucleotides read TGTGCCAGCAGCTTACAGGGCGCCTACGAGCAGTACTTC. The chain couples TRBV7-2 to TRBJ2-7; a possible D gene is TRBD1 (5 bases). This CDR3 has 13 amino acids. The germline CDR1 and CDR2 sequences are SGHTA and FQGNSA. V was clipped by 2 bases and J by 2 bases, with 7 bases between them.

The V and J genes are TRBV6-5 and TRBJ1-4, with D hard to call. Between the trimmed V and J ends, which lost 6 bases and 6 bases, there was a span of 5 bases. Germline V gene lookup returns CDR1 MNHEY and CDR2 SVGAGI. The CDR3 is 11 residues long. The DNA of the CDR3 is TGTGCCAGCAGATTCTATGAAAAACTGTTTTTT. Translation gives CASRFYEKLFF.

The CDR3 spells CASSELAGAPYEQYF. The CDR3 nucleotides are TGTGCCAGCTCGGAACTAGCGGGAGCTCCTTACGAGCAGTACTTC. The J gene is TRBJ2-7, the V gene TRBV18; 11 nucleotides align to TRBD2. The V gene's germline CDR1 is KGHSH and CDR2 LQKENI. This CDR3 region has 15 residues. Trimming cost V 6 bases and J 4 bases; bases outside gene matches: 8.

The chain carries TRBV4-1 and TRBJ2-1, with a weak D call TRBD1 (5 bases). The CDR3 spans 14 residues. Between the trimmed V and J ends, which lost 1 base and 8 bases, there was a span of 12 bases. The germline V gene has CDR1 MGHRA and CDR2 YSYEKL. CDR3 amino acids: CASSQVAGWYEQFF. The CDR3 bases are TGCGCCAGCAGCCAAGTAGCAGGGTGGTATGAGCAGTTCTTC.

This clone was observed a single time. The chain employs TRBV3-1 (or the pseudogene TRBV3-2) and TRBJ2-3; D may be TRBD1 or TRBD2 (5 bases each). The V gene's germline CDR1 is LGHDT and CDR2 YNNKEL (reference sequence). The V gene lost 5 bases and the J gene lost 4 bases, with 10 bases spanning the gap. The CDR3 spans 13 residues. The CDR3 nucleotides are TGTGCCAGCAGCGGGGGTCGGTCAGATACGCAGTATTTT. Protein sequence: CASSGGRSDTQYF.

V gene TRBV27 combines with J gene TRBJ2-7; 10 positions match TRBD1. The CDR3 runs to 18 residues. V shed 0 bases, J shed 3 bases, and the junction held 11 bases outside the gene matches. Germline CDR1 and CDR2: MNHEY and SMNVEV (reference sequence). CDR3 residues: CASSLSRDRDRGIYEQYF. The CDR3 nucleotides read TGTGCCAGCAGTTTATCCCGGGACCGGGACAGGGGTATCTACGAGCAGTACTTC.

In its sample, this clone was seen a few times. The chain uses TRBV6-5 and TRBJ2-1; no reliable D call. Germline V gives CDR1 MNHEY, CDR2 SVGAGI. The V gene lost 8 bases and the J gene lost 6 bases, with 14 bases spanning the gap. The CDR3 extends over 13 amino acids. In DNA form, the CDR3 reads TGTGCCAGCGCCGGGTCAAATCGCAATGAGCAGTTCTTC. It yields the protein CASAGSNRNEQFF.

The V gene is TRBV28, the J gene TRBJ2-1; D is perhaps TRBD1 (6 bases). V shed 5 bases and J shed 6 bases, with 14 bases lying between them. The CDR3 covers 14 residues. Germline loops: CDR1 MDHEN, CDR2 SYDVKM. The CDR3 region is CASSETGVGNEQFF. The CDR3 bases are TGTGCCAGCAGTGAGACAGGTGTTGGCAATGAGCAGTTCTTC. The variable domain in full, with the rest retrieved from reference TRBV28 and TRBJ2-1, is DVKVTQSSRYLVKRTGEKVFLECVQDMDHENMFWYRQDPGLGLRLIYFSYDVKMKEKGDIPEGYSVSREKKERFSLILESASTNQTSMYLCASSETGVGNEQFFGPGTRLTVL.

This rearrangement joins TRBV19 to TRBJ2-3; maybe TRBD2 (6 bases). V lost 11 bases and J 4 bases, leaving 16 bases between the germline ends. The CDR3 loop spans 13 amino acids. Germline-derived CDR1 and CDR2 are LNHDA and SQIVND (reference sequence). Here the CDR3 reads CAVGRRGADTQYF. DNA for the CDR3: TGTGCCGTCGGTCGGAGGGGAGCAGATACGCAGTATTTT. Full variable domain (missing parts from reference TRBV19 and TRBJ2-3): DGGITQSPKYLFRKEGQNVTLSCEQNLNHDAMYWYRQDPGQGLRLIYYSQIVNDFQKGDIAEGYSVSREKKESFPLTVTSAQKNPTAFYLCAVGRRGADTQYFGPGTRLTVL.

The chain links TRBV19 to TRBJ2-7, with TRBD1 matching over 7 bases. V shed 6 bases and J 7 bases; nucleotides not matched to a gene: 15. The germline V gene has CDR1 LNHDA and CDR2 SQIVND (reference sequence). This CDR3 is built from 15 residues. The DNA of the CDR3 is TGTGCCAGTAGGGAAACCGGGACAGTGGGCCATGAGCAGTACTTC. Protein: CASRETGTVGHEQYF.

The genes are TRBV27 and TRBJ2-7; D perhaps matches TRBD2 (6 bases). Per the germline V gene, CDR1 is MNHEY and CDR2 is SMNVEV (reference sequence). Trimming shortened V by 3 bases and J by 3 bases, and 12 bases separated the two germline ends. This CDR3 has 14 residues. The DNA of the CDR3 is TGTGCCAGCAGTTTGCCGGGACTTTACTACGAGCAGTACTTC. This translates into CASSLPGLYYEQYF.

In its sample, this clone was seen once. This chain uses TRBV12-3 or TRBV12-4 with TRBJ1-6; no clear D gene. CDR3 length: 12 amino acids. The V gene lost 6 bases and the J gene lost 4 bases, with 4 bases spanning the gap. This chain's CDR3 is CASSLYNSPLHF. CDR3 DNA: TGTGCCAGCAGCCTTTATAATTCACCCCTCCACTTT.

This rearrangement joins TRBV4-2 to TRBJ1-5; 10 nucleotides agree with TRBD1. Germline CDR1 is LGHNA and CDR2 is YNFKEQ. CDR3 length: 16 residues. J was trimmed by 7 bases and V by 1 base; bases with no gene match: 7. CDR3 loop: CASSQGWDRGGQPQHF. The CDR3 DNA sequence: TGTGCCAGCAGCCAAGGTTGGGACAGGGGTGGACAGCCCCAGCATTTT.

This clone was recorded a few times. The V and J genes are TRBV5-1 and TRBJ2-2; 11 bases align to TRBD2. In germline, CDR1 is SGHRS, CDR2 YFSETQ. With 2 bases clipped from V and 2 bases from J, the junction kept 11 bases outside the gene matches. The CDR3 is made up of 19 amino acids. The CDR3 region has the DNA TGCGCCAGCAGCTTCCGAACTCCGGGACTAGCGGAAAACACCGGGGAGCTGTTTTTT. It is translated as CASSFRTPGLAENTGELFF.

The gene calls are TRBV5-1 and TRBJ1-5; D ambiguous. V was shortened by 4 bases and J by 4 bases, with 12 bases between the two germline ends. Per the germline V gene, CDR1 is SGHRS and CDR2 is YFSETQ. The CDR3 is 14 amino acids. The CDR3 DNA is TGCGCCAGCAGCGCCGGCGGTAGTAATCAGCCCCAGCATTTT. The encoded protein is CASSAGGSNQPQHF.

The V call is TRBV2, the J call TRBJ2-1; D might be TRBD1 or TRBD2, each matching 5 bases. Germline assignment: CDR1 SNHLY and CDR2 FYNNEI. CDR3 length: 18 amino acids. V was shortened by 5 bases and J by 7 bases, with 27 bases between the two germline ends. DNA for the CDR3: TGTGCCAGCAGTCCCACGACTCCGGGACCGAAGTTTGTAAATGAGCAGTTCTTC. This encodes CASSPTTPGPKFVNEQFF.

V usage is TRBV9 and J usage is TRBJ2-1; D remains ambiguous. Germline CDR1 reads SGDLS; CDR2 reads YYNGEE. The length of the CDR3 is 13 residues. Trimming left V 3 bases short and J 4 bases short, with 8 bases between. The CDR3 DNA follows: TGTGCCAGCAGCGGCAGCCCGTACAATGAGCAGTTCTTC. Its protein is CASSGSPYNEQFF.

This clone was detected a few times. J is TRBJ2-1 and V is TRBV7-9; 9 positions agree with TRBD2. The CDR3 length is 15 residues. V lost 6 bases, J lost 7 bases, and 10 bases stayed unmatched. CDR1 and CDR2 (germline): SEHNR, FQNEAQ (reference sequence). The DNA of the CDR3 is TGTGCCAGCAGTTATGGGAGTAGCGGGAGTAATGAGCAGTTCTTC. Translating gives CASSYGSSGSNEQFF. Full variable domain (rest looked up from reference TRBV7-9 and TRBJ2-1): DTGVSQNPRHKITKRGQNVTFRCDPISEHNRLYWYRQTLGQGPEFLTYFQNEAQLEKSRLLSDRFSAERPKGSFSTLEIQRTEQGDSAMYLCASSYGSSGSNEQFFGPGTRLTVL.

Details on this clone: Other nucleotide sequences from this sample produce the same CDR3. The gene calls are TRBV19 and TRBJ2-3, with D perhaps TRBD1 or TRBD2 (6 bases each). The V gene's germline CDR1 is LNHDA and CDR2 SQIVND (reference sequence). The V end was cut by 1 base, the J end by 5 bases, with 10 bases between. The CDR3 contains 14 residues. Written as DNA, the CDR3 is TGTGCCAGTAGTATAGGGGGGGCGAAAGATACGCAGTATTTT. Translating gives CASSIGGAKDTQYF.

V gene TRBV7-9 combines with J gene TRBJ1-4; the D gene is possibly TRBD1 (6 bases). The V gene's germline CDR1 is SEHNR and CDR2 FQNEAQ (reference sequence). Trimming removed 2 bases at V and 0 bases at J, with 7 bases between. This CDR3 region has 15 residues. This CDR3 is CASSLRTATNEKLFF. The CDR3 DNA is TGTGCCAGCAGCTTAAGGACAGCAACTAATGAAAAACTGTTTTTT.

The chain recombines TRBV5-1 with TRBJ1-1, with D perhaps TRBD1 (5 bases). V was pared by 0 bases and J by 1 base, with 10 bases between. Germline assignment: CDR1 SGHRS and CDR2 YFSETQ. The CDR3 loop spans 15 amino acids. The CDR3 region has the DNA TGCGCCAGCAGCTTGGAAGGGACTTCGAACACTGAAGCTTTCTTT. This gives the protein CASSLEGTSNTEAFF.

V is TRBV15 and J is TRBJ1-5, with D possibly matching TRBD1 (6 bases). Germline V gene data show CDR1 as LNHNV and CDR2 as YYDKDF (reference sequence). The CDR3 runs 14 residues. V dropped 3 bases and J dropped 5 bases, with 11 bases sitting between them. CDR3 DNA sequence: TGTGCCACCAGCAGTGGCAGGGGCCATCAGCCCCAGCATTTT. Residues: CATSSGRGHQPQHF.

The chain's CDR3 is CASSLPGQNNEQFF. The CDR3 DNA reads TGTGCCAGCAGCCTTCCGGGACAGAACAATGAGCAGTTCTTC. The V gene is TRBV3-1 (or the pseudogene TRBV3-2), the J gene TRBJ2-1; 7 bases match TRBD1. The germline gives CDR1 LGHDT, CDR2 YNNKEL (reference sequence). The trim removed 4 bases at V and 5 bases at J, leaving 5 bases unmatched. The CDR3 runs to 14 residues.

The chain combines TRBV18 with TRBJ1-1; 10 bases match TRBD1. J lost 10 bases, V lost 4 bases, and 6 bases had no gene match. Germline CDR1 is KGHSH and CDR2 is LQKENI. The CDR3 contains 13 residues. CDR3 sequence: CASSHGQGEVAFF. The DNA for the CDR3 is TGTGCCAGCTCACACGGACAGGGGGAGGTAGCTTTCTTT.

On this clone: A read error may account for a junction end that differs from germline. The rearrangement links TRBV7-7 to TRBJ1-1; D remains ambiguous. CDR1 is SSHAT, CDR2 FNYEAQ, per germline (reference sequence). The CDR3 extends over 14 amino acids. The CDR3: CASSPVDKHTEAFF. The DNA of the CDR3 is TGTGCTAGCAGCCCAGTCGACAAGCACACTGAAGCTTTCTTT.